Listed here are 19 T cell receptor beta chains from one sample, sequenced in a study of blood T cell repertoires in COVID-19. Measured with immunoSEQ multiplex PCR; TCRdb has only the in-frame clones, and not every one. The sample contains 350,000 to 450,000 clones, 70% to 90% of which appear only once. The material sequenced was peripheral blood. These receptors originate from a woman aged 60 to 75 with COVID-19, enrolled during active disease.

The J gene is TRBJ2-5, the V gene TRBV20-1, with unresolved D. Trimming stripped 0 bases from V and 4 bases from J, with 3 bases between. Germline CDR1 is DFQATT and CDR2 is SNEGSKA (reference sequence). The CDR3 is 11 amino acids. DNA of the CDR3: TGCAGTGCTAGAGATCTAGAGACCCAGTACTTC. This gives the protein CSARDLETQYF.

This chain joins TRBV11-2 and TRBJ2-7, with D perhaps TRBD1 (5 bases). This CDR3 has 14 amino acids. With 1 base removed from V and 2 bases from J, the gap between germline ends came to 9 bases. CDR1 is SGHAT and CDR2 is FQNNGV in the germline V gene. CDR3 region: CASSLGQGTYEQYF. CDR3 DNA sequence: TGTGCCAGCAGCTTAGGGCAGGGCACCTACGAGCAGTACTTC.

This clone was recorded only once. The CDR3 spells CASSPGGHIEAFF. Here the CDR3 DNA reads TGTGCCAGCAGCCCGGGGGGGCATATTGAAGCTTTCTTT. The chain is built from TRBV11-1 and TRBJ1-1; D might be TRBD1 (6 bases). Deletions cut 5 bases from V and 7 bases from J, with 14 bases between. The CDR3 is 13 residues long. Germline V gene lookup returns CDR1 SGHAT and CDR2 FQDESV (reference sequence).

In nucleotides, the CDR3 is TGTGCCTGGAGCCCAAAGGCTAGCGGAGACCAAGAGACCCAGTACTTC. Amino acids: CAWSPKASGDQETQYF. The chain employs TRBV30 and TRBJ2-5; 7 bases map to TRBD2. The trim removed 3 bases at V and 0 bases at J, leaving 10 bases unmatched. The CDR3 contains 16 residues. In germline, CDR1 is GTSNPN, CDR2 SVGIG (reference sequence).

This clone was seen once. This chain uses TRBV19 with TRBJ1-6, with D unclear. Per germline, CDR1 LNHDA and CDR2 SQIVND (reference sequence). V lost 9 bases and J lost 9, with 24 bases in between. The CDR3 has 16 amino acids. The CDR3 nucleotides are TGTGCCAGCCAGAGGAAGTTCGGGGAAGAAACTTCACCCCTCCACTTT. As protein: CASQRKFGEETSPLHF.

This rearrangement joins TRBV9 to TRBJ1-2; D call uncertain. CDR1 SGDLS and CDR2 YYNGEE come from the germline V gene. V was cut by 4 bases and J by 0 bases, with 4 bases left in between. CDR3 size: 12 residues. CDR3 region: CASSQTNYGYTF. CDR3 coding DNA: TGTGCCAGCAGCCAAACTAACTATGGCTACACCTTC.

The chain has TRBV3-1 (or the pseudogene TRBV3-2) and TRBJ1-1, with TRBD1 matching over 8 bases. The CDR3 spans 11 residues. Germline CDR1 and CDR2: LGHDT and YNNKEL (reference sequence). Trimming cost V 4 bases and J 8 bases; bases outside gene matches: 0. Here the CDR3 reads CASSRTGEAFF. CDR3 coding DNA: TGTGCCAGCAGCCGGACAGGGGAAGCTTTCTTT.

The rearrangement uses TRBV5-5 and TRBJ1-2, with D possibly matching TRBD1 (6 bases). The V gene's germline CDR1 is SGHKS and CDR2 YYEKEE (reference sequence). Trimming removed 3 bases from V and 5 bases from J, with 11 bases in between. This CDR3 is built from 13 residues. CDR3 DNA: TGTGCCAGCAGCTGGGCACAGGGTTATGGCTACACCTTC. This sequence encodes CASSWAQGYGYTF.

As concerns this clone: Other DNA sequences from this sample encode an identical CDR3 as well. V usage is TRBV5-1 and J usage is TRBJ2-3; 7 bases agree with TRBD2. Germline V lookup: CDR1 SGHRS, CDR2 YFSETQ. The CDR3 totals 15 residues. The V and J ends lost 4 bases and 0 bases, in that order; junction bases with no gene match: 5. The CDR3 loop reads CASSLSSGSTDTQYF. DNA for the CDR3: TGCGCCAGCAGCCTGTCTAGCGGTAGCACAGATACGCAGTATTTT.

This clone has only one observation. V is TRBV25-1 and J is TRBJ2-3; 9 bases are a match to TRBD2. Germline-derived CDR1 and CDR2 are MGHDK and SYGVNS. The CDR3 is 16 residues long. Losses at the gene ends were 2 bases for V and 6 bases for J; bases not matched to a gene: 9. The CDR3: CASSERASGAGDTQYF. Written as DNA, the CDR3 is TGTGCCAGCAGTGAAAGAGCTAGCGGGGCCGGGGATACGCAGTATTTT.

The chain uses TRBV18 and TRBJ1-1; TRBD1 might be the D (5 bases). Germline CDR1 and CDR2: KGHSH and LQKENI. V was clipped by 3 bases and J by 11 bases, with 13 bases between them. The CDR3 has 12 amino acids. The CDR3 DNA reads TGTGCCAGCTCACCTCGACAGTTCTGGGCTTTCTTT. Its protein product is CASSPRQFWAFF.

This clone was picked up a small number of times. The chain combines TRBV11-3 with TRBJ2-5, with 8 bases lining up with TRBD1. Germline V gives CDR1 SGHNT, CDR2 YENEEA. The CDR3 runs to 14 residues. Unmatched junction bases numbered 7, after V lost 5 bases and J lost 5 bases. CDR3 protein: CASSPDRARETQYF. The CDR3 bases are TGTGCCAGCAGCCCGGACAGGGCCAGGGAGACCCAGTACTTC. The entire variable domain, with the rest obtained from reference TRBV11-3 and TRBJ2-5, is as follows: EAGVVQSPRYKIIEKKQPVAFWCNPISGHNTLYWYLQNLGQGPELLIRYENEEAVDDSQLPKDRFSAERLKGVDSTLKIQPAELGDSAVYLCASSPDRARETQYFGPGTRLLVL.

This chain's CDR3 is CASSIPGDPDGYTF. CDR3 in DNA: TGTGCCAGCAGTATCCCAGGGGATCCGGATGGCTACACCTTC. V is TRBV28 and J is TRBJ1-2; possibly TRBD1 for D (6 bases). In germline, CDR1 is MDHEN, CDR2 SYDVKM. The CDR3 has 14 residues. V was clipped by 5 bases and J by 6 bases, with 16 bases between them.

The genes are TRBV5-1 and TRBJ2-3, with D possibly matching TRBD1 (5 bases). The ends were cut back, 0 bases at V and 3 bases at J, with 8 bases in the middle. Germline V lookup: CDR1 SGHRS, CDR2 YFSETQ. The CDR3 extends over 14 amino acids. The chain's CDR3 is CASSLERGTDTQYF. As DNA, the CDR3 is TGCGCCAGCAGCTTGGAAAGGGGAACAGATACGCAGTATTTT.

The table lists this clone with a count of one. The rearrangement joins TRBV5-4 to TRBJ1-1; D unresolved. Germline V gene lookup returns CDR1 SGHNT and CDR2 YYREEE (reference sequence). This CDR3 has 12 residues. V lost 3 bases and J 7 bases, leaving 10 bases between the germline ends. The CDR3 nucleotides are TGTGCCAGCAGCTCCGATCTAAGTGAAGCTTTCTTT. Translation gives CASSSDLSEAFF.

The rearrangement links TRBV6-5 to TRBJ1-2; 7 positions match TRBD1. V lost 0 bases and J lost 7; bases outside the gene matches: 5. Germline V gene lookup returns CDR1 MNHEY and CDR2 SVGAGI. There are 14 residues in the CDR3. The chain's CDR3 is CASSYSKSGGGYTF. CDR3 nucleotides: TGTGCCAGCAGTTACTCGAAATCAGGGGGTGGCTACACCTTC.

The rearrangement links TRBV6-6 to TRBJ1-1; D ambiguous. Germline lookup yields CDR1 MNHNY and CDR2 SVGAGI (reference sequence). The CDR3 consists of 12 residues. With 6 bases removed from V and 4 bases from J, the gap between germline ends came to 9 bases. CDR3 sequence (DNA): TGTGCCAGCAGCACGGGTGTCACTGAAGCTTTCTTT. This encodes CASSTGVTEAFF.

CDR3 sequence (DNA): TGTGCCAGCAGTGTTGATAGGGGGCTTCAGTTCTTC. Protein: CASSVDRGLQFF. The chain carries TRBV7-2 and TRBJ2-1; 7 nucleotides match TRBD1. Germline CDR1 SGHTA, CDR2 FQGNSA. Trimming took 6 bases from V and 13 from J; bases not matched to a gene: 9. CDR3 length: 12 amino acids.

The chain links TRBV27 to TRBJ1-6; D is uncertain. CDR3 size: 12 residues. Germline CDR1 is MNHEY and CDR2 is SMNVEV (reference sequence). V lost 6 bases and J 9 bases, leaving 9 bases between the germline ends. For the CDR3, the DNA is TGTGCCAGCAGAGGAGTAAGTTCACCCCTCCACTTT. This codes for CASRGVSSPLHF.